These 26 T cell receptor beta chains were all obtained from the same sample, sequenced in a study of post-analysis software for immune sequencing data. Findings of the study overall: Five TRBV segments, including TRBV5-6, TRBV5-1 and TRBV20-1, were more frequent in patients than controls.

The authors incorporated unique molecular identifiers into the TCR beta cDNA libraries. TCRdb redid the calling of the PCR reads with MiXCR, one entry per CDR3 protein. The sample consists of about 540,000 distinct CDR3 sequences, around 34% of them appearing once. No antigen is known for these receptors. What was sequenced was blood. These receptors all come from a girl aged 2-17 years with multiple sclerosis.

The chain combines TRBV7-2 with TRBJ2-7, with 8 bases fitting TRBD2. The end of the DNA fits TRBJ2-5 better, so the J call may be wrong. This CDR3 has 14 residues. CDR1 and CDR2 (germline): SGHTA, FQGNSA. The CDR3 sequence: CASSPPGGPKTQYF. In DNA, the CDR3 is TGTGCCAGCAGCCCCCCGGGGGGGCCGAAGACCCAGTACTTC.

The rearrangement uses TRBV27 and TRBJ1-2, with 7 bases matching TRBD1. Germline loops: CDR1 MNHEY, CDR2 SMNVEV (reference sequence). The V gene end was trimmed by 1 base and the J gene end by 3 bases; junction bases not matched to a gene: 5. The CDR3 runs to 15 residues. The CDR3 is CASSLFPTGDYGYTF. The CDR3 DNA reads TGTGCCAGCAGTTTATTCCCCACAGGGGACTATGGCTACACCTTC.

This clonotype was counted a few times. The chain uses TRBV27 and TRBJ2-3; TRBD2 might be the D (7 bases). Trimming removed 5 bases at V and 4 bases at J, with 16 bases between. Germline CDR1 and CDR2: MNHEY and SMNVEV (reference sequence). The CDR3 totals 15 residues. CDR3 sequence: CASSPLGGPPDTQYF. The CDR3 DNA is TGTGCCAGCAGTCCATTGGGGGGGCCCCCAGATACGCAGTATTTT.

The chain carries TRBV11-2 and TRBJ2-2, with 7 bases that match TRBD2. The length of the CDR3 is 15 residues. The germline gives CDR1 SGHAT, CDR2 FQNNGV. J was trimmed by 8 bases and V by 5 bases; bases with no gene match: 11. This CDR3 reads CASSLRGGATGELFF. The CDR3 DNA reads TGTGCCAGCAGCCTCCGGGGAGGGGCAACAGGGGAGCTGTTTTTT.

The chain combines TRBV7-2 with TRBJ1-1, with D possibly matching TRBD1 (6 bases). This CDR3 comprises 16 residues. Trimming cost V 1 base and J 0 bases, with 12 bases left between them. Germline loops: CDR1 SGHTA, CDR2 FQGNSA. In DNA, the CDR3 is TGTGCCAGCAGCTTAGAGGCAGGGGCCCTGAACACTGAAGCTTTCTTT. Amino acids: CASSLEAGALNTEAFF.

The sample holds a few counts of this clonotype. V usage is TRBV20-1 and J usage is TRBJ2-7, with 11 bases matching TRBD2. CDR3 length equals 19 residues. V dropped 3 bases and J dropped 6; count of bases not matched to a gene: 22. CDR1 and CDR2 from the germline V gene are DFQATT and SNEGSKA (reference sequence). The CDR3 DNA reads TGCAGTGCTAGGCCATATTCCGGGACTAGCGGCGGGTCCCCACTCGAGCAGTACTTC. It specifies CSARPYSGTSGGSPLEQYF.

This clonotype was seen only a few times. The chain links TRBV20-1 to TRBJ2-7; no clear D. This CDR3 has 16 residues. From germline, CDR1 is DFQATT and CDR2 SNEGSKA (reference sequence). Trimming pared 6 bases from V and 0 bases from J, leaving 21 bases between. The CDR3 DNA reads TGCAGTGCCAAATCACTCTGGACCGAGAGCTCCTACGAGCAGTACTTC. Translation: CSAKSLWTESSYEQYF.

This sequence joins TRBV6-1 and TRBJ1-1; 7 bases match TRBD1. This CDR3 is built from 13 residues. V lost 8 bases to trimming and J lost 1 base; unmatched junction nucleotides: 4. The germline V gene encodes CDR1 MNHNS and CDR2 SASEGT. CDR3 sequence (DNA): TGTGCCAGCCCGACAGGGCCGAACACTGAAGCTTTCTTT. Translated: CASPTGPNTEAFF.

Only a few counts were recorded for this clonotype. The genes are TRBV10-3 and TRBJ2-5; 11 bases are shared with TRBD2. V lost 7 bases, J lost 3 bases, and 7 bases stayed unmatched. This CDR3 has 15 residues. Germline-derived CDR1 and CDR2 are ENHRY and SYGVKD. The CDR3 reads CAIKASGGPKETQYF. The CDR3 coding sequence is TGTGCCATCAAGGCTAGCGGGGGGCCGAAAGAGACCCAGTACTTC.

This clonotype was counted between two and nine times. V gene TRBV29-1 combines with J gene TRBJ2-3; no clear D. The V gene lost 2 bases and the J gene lost 0 bases, with 12 bases spanning the gap. The germline V gene encodes CDR1 SQVTM and CDR2 ANQGSEA. The length of the CDR3 is 15 residues. The CDR3 region is CSVELIARSTDTQYF. Written as DNA, the CDR3 is TGCAGCGTTGAACTTATCGCTAGAAGCACAGATACGCAGTATTTT.

A few counts support this clonotype. The V call is TRBV12-3 or TRBV12-4, the J call TRBJ1-5; D unclear. Trimming cost V 6 bases and J 0 bases, with 12 bases left between them. The CDR3 is 15 residues long. The CDR3 DNA is TGTGCCAGCAGCTCTGGAGGGTCTAGCAATCAGCCCCAGCATTTT. Residues: CASSSGGSSNQPQHF.

The CDR3 reads CASSVHPPGEEQFF. The CDR3 nucleotides read TGTGCCAGCAGCGTACACCCCCCGGGGGAGGAGCAGTTCTTC. The rearrangement joins TRBV9 to TRBJ2-1; the D gene is possibly TRBD2 (6 bases). The CDR3 contains 14 residues. CDR1 and CDR2 (germline): SGDLS, YYNGEE. Between the trimmed V and J ends, which lost 1 base and 10 bases, there was a span of 15 bases.

This clonotype came up a few times. V is TRBV6-6 and J is TRBJ1-6; 7 positions agree with TRBD1. V lost 2 bases to trimming and J lost 5 bases; unmatched junction nucleotides: 6. Germline-derived CDR1 and CDR2 are MNHNY and SVGAGI (reference sequence). The CDR3 has 16 residues. CDR3 in amino acids: CASSYTRDRNNSPLHF. The CDR3 DNA reads as TGTGCCAGCAGTTACACCCGGGACAGAAATAATTCACCCCTCCACTTT.

This chain connects TRBV11-2 to TRBJ2-4, with 12 bases fitting TRBD2. V lost 5 bases and J lost 0; bases outside the gene matches: 17. Germline-derived CDR1 and CDR2 are SGHAT and FQNNGV. The CDR3 covers 21 residues. The CDR3: CASSLGAVRLAGVAAKNIQYF. The CDR3 DNA is TGTGCCAGCAGCCTCGGGGCAGTCCGACTAGCGGGGGTCGCAGCCAAAAACATTCAGTACTTC.

The J gene is TRBJ1-2, the V gene TRBV3-1; D might be TRBD1 (5 bases). Germline CDR1 is LGHDT and CDR2 is YNNKEL (reference sequence). This CDR3 region has 15 residues. The V end lost 5 bases, the J end lost 4 bases, and 17 bases lay between the germline ends. CDR3 nucleotides: TGTGCCAGCAGCTACATATCCCGGGACCCCTATGGCTACACCTTC. Translation: CASSYISRDPYGYTF.

The table lists this clonotype with a few counts. J is TRBJ2-1 and V is TRBV28; D assignment may be TRBD1 or TRBD2 (6 bases each). This CDR3 comprises 16 residues. The V gene lost 3 bases and the J gene lost 4 bases, with 16 bases spanning the gap. CDR1 and CDR2 from the germline V gene are MDHEN and SYDVKM. The CDR3 loop is CASSLGGQAQYNEQFF. The DNA for the CDR3 is TGTGCCAGCAGTTTGGGGGGACAAGCCCAATACAATGAGCAGTTCTTC.

V is TRBV4-1 and J is TRBJ2-2; TRBD1 matches 10 bases. CDR1 and CDR2 (germline): MGHRA, YSYEKL. The CDR3 has 16 residues. V trimming: 5 bases; J trimming: 4 bases; junction bases outside the gene matches: 7. Here the CDR3 reads CASSTWTGGSTGELFF. DNA of the CDR3: TGCGCCAGCAGCACATGGACAGGGGGGTCCACCGGGGAGCTGTTTTTT.

V usage is TRBV3-1 and J usage is TRBJ2-1; weak D call: TRBD1 (5 bases). The V end was cut by 4 bases, the J end by 12 bases, with 13 bases between. The CDR3 runs 12 residues. Germline V gene sequence: CDR1 LGHDT, CDR2 YNNKEL (reference sequence). This CDR3 reads CASSLLRGGQFF. The CDR3 region has the DNA TGTGCCAGCAGCCTACTAAGGGGCGGGCAGTTCTTC.

This clonotype was seen a few times. The chain couples TRBV5-1 to TRBJ2-3; possibly TRBD1 for D (5 bases). Deletions cut 0 bases from V and 2 bases from J, with 10 bases between. The CDR3 contains 15 residues. Germline V gene data show CDR1 as SGHRS and CDR2 as YFSETQ. As DNA, the CDR3 is TGCGCCAGCAGCTTGGGGGCAGGGTTCACAGATACGCAGTATTTT. Amino acid sequence: CASSLGAGFTDTQYF.

In this sample, this clonotype turned up a few times. The chain is built from TRBV10-3 and TRBJ1-2; TRBD1 matches at 9 bases. This CDR3 is 18 amino acids long. Germline CDR1 is ENHRY and CDR2 is SYGVKD. The ends lost 6 bases at V and 1 base at J; junction bases unmatched: 15. CDR3 protein: CAIRGAGTGSRGNYGYTF. In DNA form, the CDR3 reads TGTGCCATCAGGGGAGCCGGGACAGGGTCCAGGGGTAACTATGGCTACACCTTC.

This clonotype has ten or more counts. The CDR3 region is CSGARSSYEQYF. The CDR3 DNA reads TGCAGTGGGGCTCGGAGCTCCTACGAGCAGTACTTC. The V and J genes are TRBV20-1 and TRBJ2-7, with D hard to call. The CDR3 has 12 amino acids. Per the germline V gene, CDR1 is DFQATT and CDR2 is SNEGSKA (reference sequence). V shed 7 bases and J shed 0 bases, with 10 bases lying between them.

The table lists this clonotype with a few counts. The gene calls are TRBV10-3 and TRBJ2-3, with 12 bases fitting TRBD2. The CDR3 consists of 16 residues. Germline-derived CDR1 and CDR2 are ENHRY and SYGVKD. Trimming at V came to 2 bases and at J to 2 bases, leaving 2 bases not matched to a gene. CDR3 DNA: TGTGCCATCAGTGAGAGGACTAGCGGGGCCACAGATACGCAGTATTTT. Residues: CAISERTSGATDTQYF.

The gene calls are TRBV28 and TRBJ1-2, with D maybe TRBD1 (6 bases). The V end lost 6 bases, the J end lost 3 bases, and 11 bases lay between the germline ends. Germline V CDR1 and CDR2: MDHEN, SYDVKM. This CDR3 has 13 amino acids. Here the CDR3 DNA reads TGTGCCAGCAGAACCCAGGGGTACTATGGCTACACCTTC. Protein product: CASRTQGYYGYTF.

This chain connects TRBV5-5 to TRBJ1-2, with 8 bases fitting TRBD1. Trimming took 4 bases from V and 4 from J; bases not matched to a gene: 9. This CDR3 comprises 15 residues. Germline assignment: CDR1 SGHKS and CDR2 YYEKEE (reference sequence). The CDR3 region has the DNA TGTGCCAGCAGCACCGAGGCAGGGACAGGCTATGGCTACACCTTC. Translation: CASSTEAGTGYGYTF.

This clonotype has just a few counts. The chain joins TRBV28 to TRBJ2-4, with D perhaps TRBD1 (5 bases). The V end was cut by 6 bases, the J end by 6 bases, with 15 bases between. CDR3 length: 14 amino acids. Germline CDR1 is MDHEN and CDR2 is SYDVKM. Written as DNA, the CDR3 is TGTGCCAGCAGCCCCCGGACAATTGGAAACATTCAGTACTTC. It yields the protein CASSPRTIGNIQYF.

This clonotype has only a few counts. The chain uses TRBV5-1 and TRBJ1-2, with 8 nucleotides matching TRBD1. The CDR3 is made up of 13 amino acids. The germline gives CDR1 SGHRS, CDR2 YFSETQ. V gave up 6 bases and J gave up 8 bases; unmatched junction bases: 9. The CDR3 region has the DNA TGCGCCAGCACAGGGGGCGCAGTCGAAGGCTACACCTTC. It is translated as CASTGGAVEGYTF.